This TCR beta chain was captured by sequencing in a study of OX40 agonist ivuxolimab in advanced cancers. Study at large: Patients were infused with ivuxolimab every 2 weeks at 0.01 to 10 mg/kg.

Findings of the study overall: Compared with CD4+, CD8+ T cells on average had more expanded clones. Patients with a partial response at 0.1-3.0 mg/kg had among the lowest clonal expansion.

This CDR3 has 15 amino acids. The V end lost 4 bases, the J end lost 0 bases, and 10 bases lay between the germline ends. The germline CDR1 and CDR2 sequences are MDHEN and SYDVKM. Regarding this clone: Antigen: not known.

Generated by immunoSEQ multiplex PCR, the TCRdb table keeps only in-frame clones and is missing some. The profile shows tens of thousands of clones, 91% of them singletons. The rearrangement joins TRBV28 to TRBJ2-4; D not certain. This material consisted of CD4+ or CD8+ T cells sorted from blood, taken in a trial of the OX40 agonist ivuxolimab. This receptor was obtained from an adult with an advanced solid tumor such as melanoma, head and neck, liver or kidney cancer. CDR3 DNA: TGTGCCAGCAGTTCAAGGGTTCTAGCCAAAAACATTCAGTACTTC. This codes for CASSSRVLAKNIQYF.